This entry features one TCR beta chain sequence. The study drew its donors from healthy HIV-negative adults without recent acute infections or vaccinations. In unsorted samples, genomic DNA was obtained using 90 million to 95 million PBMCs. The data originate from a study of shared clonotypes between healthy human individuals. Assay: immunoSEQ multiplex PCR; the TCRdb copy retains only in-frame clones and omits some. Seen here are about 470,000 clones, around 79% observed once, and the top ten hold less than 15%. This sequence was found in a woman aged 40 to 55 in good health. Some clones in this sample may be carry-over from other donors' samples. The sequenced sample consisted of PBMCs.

The CDR3 region has the DNA TGCAGCGTTGAAGAACGGGGGACAGGTTCCTACGAGCAGTACTTC. It encodes CSVEERGTGSYEQYF. This sequence joins TRBV29-1 and TRBJ2-7; TRBD1 agrees at 8 bases. The CDR3 has 15 amino acids. Germline CDR1 reads SQVTM; CDR2 reads ANQGSEA. V shed 0 bases, J shed 1 base, and the junction held 5 bases outside the gene matches.